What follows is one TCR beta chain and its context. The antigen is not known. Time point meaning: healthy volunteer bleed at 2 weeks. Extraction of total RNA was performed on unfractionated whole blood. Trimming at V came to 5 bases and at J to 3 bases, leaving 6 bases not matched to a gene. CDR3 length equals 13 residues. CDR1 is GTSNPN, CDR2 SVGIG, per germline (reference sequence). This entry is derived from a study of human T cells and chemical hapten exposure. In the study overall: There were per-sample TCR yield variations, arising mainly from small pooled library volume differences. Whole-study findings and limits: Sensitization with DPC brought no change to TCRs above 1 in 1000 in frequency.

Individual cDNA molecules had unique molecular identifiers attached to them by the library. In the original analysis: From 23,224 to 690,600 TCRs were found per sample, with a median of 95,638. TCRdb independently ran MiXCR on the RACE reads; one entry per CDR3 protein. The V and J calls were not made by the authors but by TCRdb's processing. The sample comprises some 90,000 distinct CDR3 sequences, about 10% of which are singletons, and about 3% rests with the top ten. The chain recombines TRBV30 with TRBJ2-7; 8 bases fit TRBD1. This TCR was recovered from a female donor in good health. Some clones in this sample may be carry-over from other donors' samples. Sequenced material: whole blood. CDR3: CAWDRDRFYEQYF. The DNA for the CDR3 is TGTGCCTGGGATCGGGACAGGTTCTACGAGCAGTACTTC.